Listed below are T cell receptor beta chains from one sample, sequenced in a study of cytomegalovirus exposure and HLA in healthy donors. TCRdb's copy holds only in-frame clones and misses some; the assay was immunoSEQ multiplex PCR. Of some 240,000 clones in the sample, 86% were seen once. The specimen sequenced was PBMCs. These receptor sequences come from a woman aged 30 to 39 in good health and CMV-seropositive. The CDR3 runs from the conserved cysteine through the conserved F or W. D genes are given only for firm matches. Rows may omit the clone size; those that give it use once, few, many or a size class.

cdr3_nt cdr3_aa v_call d_call j_call clone_size
TGTGCCAGCAGCGGGGGCCGGGCCGAGGTGGGGGAGCTGTTTTTT CASSGGRAEVGELFF TRBV5-4 . TRBJ2-2 .
TGCGCCAGCAGTGAAGGTCTAGCGGGAAGCACAGATACGCAGTATTTT CASSEGLAGSTDTQYF TRBV10-1 TRBD2 TRBJ2-3 .
TGTGCCAGCAGCTTAGATGGGAGGTCTCTGGACACCATATATTTT CASSLDGRSLDTIYF TRBV11-2 . TRBJ1-3 .
TGTGCCAGTAGTATGGGGGTAAGGACAGGGTCCGACGAGCAGTACTTC CASSMGVRTGSDEQYF TRBV19 TRBD1 TRBJ2-7 .
TGTGCCAGCAGTTTATGGCTAGCGGGAGAATACAATGAGCAGTTCTTC CASSLWLAGEYNEQFF TRBV27 TRBD2 TRBJ2-1 once
TGCAGCGTTGTGGCTAGCGGGAGGTTTGAGCAGTTCTTC CSVVASGRFEQFF TRBV29-1 TRBD2 TRBJ2-1 .
TGTGCCAGCACCCCCTCCCGGGGGGTTTTCACAGATACGCAGTATTTT CASTPSRGVFTDTQYF TRBV27 TRBD2 TRBJ2-3 .
TGCGCCAGCAGCTTGACAGGCGGGAGAATCTCCTACGAGCAGTACTTC CASSLTGGRISYEQYF TRBV5-1 TRBD2 TRBJ2-7 .
TGTGCCAGCAGTTTTTGGGGCGGCACCAGGACAAATCAGCCCCAGCATTTT CASSFWGGTRTNQPQHF TRBV28 . TRBJ1-5 .
TGTGCCATCAGTGACAGGACTAGCGGAGTCTACGAGCAGTACTTC CAISDRTSGVYEQYF TRBV10-3 TRBD2 TRBJ2-7 .